Sequencing of this T cell receptor (beta chain) was carried out in a study of cytomegalovirus exposure and HLA in healthy donors. Study details: The 100 to 150 validation repertoires and the approximately 630 first-cohort repertoires shared a platform, a later analysis reported.

The table came from immunoSEQ multiplex PCR; TCRdb's copy has only in-frame clones and leaves some out. Here the sample spans more than 110,000 clones, just over 85% being singletons. The germline CDR1 and CDR2 sequences are MRHNA and SNTAGT. V gave up 3 bases and J gave up 3 bases, with 15 bases separating them. The CDR3 runs to 15 residues. Overall study results and limits: Clusters of TCRs from the first cohort tended to co-occur in the 95 to 150 validation repertoires (as a later analysis found).

A word on this clone: Its target is not known.

Sequencing used PBMCs. The V call is TRBV6-4, the J call TRBJ2-7; TRBD2 is a possible D gene (6 bases). This clonotype was sampled from a woman younger than 30 in good health and CMV-seropositive. CDR3 residues: CASSDLRGYLYEQYF. The CDR3 DNA reads as TGTGCCAGCAGTGATTTGCGGGGCTACCTCTACGAGCAGTACTTC.